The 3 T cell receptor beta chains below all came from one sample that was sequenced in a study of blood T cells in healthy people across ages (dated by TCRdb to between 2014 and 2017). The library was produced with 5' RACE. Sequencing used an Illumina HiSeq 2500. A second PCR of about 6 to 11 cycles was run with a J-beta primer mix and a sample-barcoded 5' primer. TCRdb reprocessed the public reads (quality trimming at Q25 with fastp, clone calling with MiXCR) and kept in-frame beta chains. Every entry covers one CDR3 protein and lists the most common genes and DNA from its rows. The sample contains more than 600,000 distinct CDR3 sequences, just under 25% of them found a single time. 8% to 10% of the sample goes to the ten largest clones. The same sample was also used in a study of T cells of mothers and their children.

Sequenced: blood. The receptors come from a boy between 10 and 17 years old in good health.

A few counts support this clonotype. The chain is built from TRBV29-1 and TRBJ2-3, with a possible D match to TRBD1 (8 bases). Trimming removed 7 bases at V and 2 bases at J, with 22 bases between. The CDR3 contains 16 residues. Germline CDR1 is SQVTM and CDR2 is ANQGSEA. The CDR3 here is CSGLQTQGGFTDTQYF. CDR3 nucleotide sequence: TGCAGCGGATTGCAAACACAGGGGGGGTTCACAGATACGCAGTATTTT.

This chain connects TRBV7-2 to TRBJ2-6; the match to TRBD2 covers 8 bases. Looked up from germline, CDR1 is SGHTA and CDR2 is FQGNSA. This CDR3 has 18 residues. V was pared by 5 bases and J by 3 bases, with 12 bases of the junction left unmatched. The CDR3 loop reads CASSRAGGIGFGANVLTF. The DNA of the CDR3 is TGTGCCAGCAGCCGCGCGGGGGGTATAGGTTTTGGGGCCAACGTCCTGACTTTC.

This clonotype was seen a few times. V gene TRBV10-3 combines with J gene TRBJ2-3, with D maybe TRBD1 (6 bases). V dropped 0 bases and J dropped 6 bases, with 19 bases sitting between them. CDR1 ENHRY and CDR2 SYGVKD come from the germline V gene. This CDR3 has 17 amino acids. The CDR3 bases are TGTGCCATCAGTGAGTCCCCACAGGGACCGATCCTGGATACGCAGTATTTT. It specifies CAISESPQGPILDTQYF.